The clone carrying this T cell receptor beta chain was seen ten or more times. Its antigen remains unknown. V was trimmed by 1 base and J by 4 bases, leaving 11 bases between them. Germline loops: CDR1 SGHTA, CDR2 FQGNSA. The CDR3 is made up of 15 amino acids. MiXCR, applied by TCRdb to the 5' RACE reads, yields one record per CDR3 protein. The data show about 560,000 distinct CDR3 sequences, less than 25% seen once. This specimen comes from a study of T-cell memory formation after mild COVID-19. For the study at large: TCR clustering was largely donor specific. Study conclusions and caveats: Shrinking CD4+ clones resided mostly in CM and EM, and CD8+ ones in EMRA.

The source of this sequence is an adult woman who had mild COVID-19 (a few samples of this study predate the infection). Cell type and time point are not known. The chain combines TRBV7-2 with TRBJ2-1; the D gene is possibly TRBD2 (5 bases). Sequencing input: PBMCs or a T cell subset sorted from them (not recorded which). CDR3 amino acids: CASSLGASPYNEQFF. In DNA, the CDR3 is TGTGCCAGCAGCTTAGGAGCTAGCCCATACAATGAGCAGTTCTTC.